The 17 T cell receptor beta chains reported below all come from one sample, sequenced in a study of cytomegalovirus exposure and HLA in healthy donors. Amplification used 60 Vbeta primers and 13 Jbeta primers. This table comes from immunoSEQ multiplex PCR, and its TCRdb copy is limited to in-frame clones, with some not included. The sample consists of fewer than 200,000 clones, approximately 82% of them appearing once. The sample comprised PBMCs. These receptors originate from a young woman in good health and CMV-seronegative.

The chain combines TRBV6-5 with TRBJ2-2; 9 nucleotides align to TRBD1. V lost 7 bases and J lost 2; bases outside the gene matches: 8. The CDR3 extends over 16 amino acids. Germline loops: CDR1 MNHEY, CDR2 SVGAGI. As DNA, the CDR3 is TGTGCCAGCAAGTACTCGGGACAGGGCAACACCGGGGAGCTGTTTTTT. Translated: CASKYSGQGNTGELFF.

The V call is TRBV6-5, the J call TRBJ2-3; perhaps TRBD1 as D (7 bases). The CDR3 contains 14 residues. The ends were cut back, 5 bases at V and 7 bases at J, with 16 bases in the middle. Per the germline V gene, CDR1 is MNHEY and CDR2 is SVGAGI. CDR3 in DNA: TGTGCCAGCAGTGAATACCAGGGGGGATATACGCAGTATTTT. As protein: CASSEYQGGYTQYF.

This clone was observed a handful of times. V gene TRBV2 combines with J gene TRBJ2-3; D perhaps matches TRBD2 (6 bases). CDR1 is SNHLY and CDR2 is FYNNEI in the germline V gene. Deletions cut 5 bases from V and 6 bases from J, with 9 bases between. The length of the CDR3 is 12 residues. The CDR3 protein is CASSTGRDTQYF. In nucleotides, the CDR3 is TGTGCCAGCAGTACTGGGAGGGATACGCAGTATTTT.

This clone was counted once. In DNA, the CDR3 is TGTGCCAGCTCACCACTTGATTCGGCAGGGTATTCTGACTATGGCTACACCTTC. It is translated as CASSPLDSAGYSDYGYTF. The chain uses TRBV18 and TRBJ1-2; D might be TRBD1 (5 bases). CDR3 length equals 18 residues. V was shortened by 1 base and J by 3 bases, with 21 bases between the two germline ends. The germline V gene has CDR1 KGHSH and CDR2 LQKENI.

This clone was picked up one time. The chain is built from TRBV7-9 and TRBJ2-1, with TRBD1 identical over 7 bases. Losses at the gene ends were 5 bases for V and 0 bases for J; bases not matched to a gene: 7. In germline, CDR1 is SEHNR, CDR2 FQNEAQ (reference sequence). CDR3 length equals 16 residues. The chain's CDR3 is CASSKPDRSSYNEQFF. The CDR3 region has the DNA TGTGCCAGCAGCAAACCGGACAGGAGCTCCTACAATGAGCAGTTCTTC.

The chain uses TRBV28 and TRBJ2-3; 9 nucleotides align to TRBD2. Germline CDR1 and CDR2: MDHEN and SYDVKM. The CDR3 has 18 residues. Unmatched junction bases numbered 14, after V lost 6 bases and J lost 1 base. This CDR3 is CASSSPGALAGRTDTQYF. As DNA, the CDR3 is TGTGCCAGCAGCTCCCCCGGAGCTCTAGCGGGGCGCACAGATACGCAGTATTTT.

The chain links TRBV29-1 to TRBJ2-1; tentatively, D is TRBD1 (6 bases). The CDR3 is 12 amino acids. The V end lost 4 bases, the J end lost 9 bases, and 13 bases lay between the germline ends. Germline V gene data show CDR1 as SQVTM and CDR2 as ANQGSEA. The CDR3 DNA reads TGCAGCGTTGTTACAGGGAACCTTGAGCAGTTCTTC. This sequence encodes CSVVTGNLEQFF.

V gene TRBV5-1 combines with J gene TRBJ2-5; 10 nucleotides agree with TRBD2. J lost 5 bases, V lost 0 bases, and 10 bases had no gene match. CDR1 and CDR2 from the germline V gene are SGHRS and YFSETQ. CDR3 size: 17 residues. The CDR3 is CASSLDPAGGPRETQYF. CDR3 bases: TGCGCCAGCAGCTTGGACCCAGCGGGAGGGCCAAGGGAGACCCAGTACTTC.

This clone was observed a few times. The chain links TRBV19 to TRBJ2-5; a possible D gene is TRBD1 (7 bases). Germline V gives CDR1 LNHDA, CDR2 SQIVND (reference sequence). This CDR3 has 15 residues. V shed 2 bases and J shed 2 bases, with 12 bases lying between them. CDR3 nucleotides: TGTGCCAGTAGTATAATGGGGGGACAGCAAGAGACCCAGTACTTC. Protein: CASSIMGGQQETQYF.

The V call is TRBV15, the J call TRBJ2-7; maybe TRBD1 (6 bases). Trimming took off 0 bases at V and 2 bases at J, with 14 bases between the two ends. This CDR3 comprises 16 residues. CDR1 and CDR2 from the germline V gene are LNHNV and YYDKDF (reference sequence). The CDR3 loop reads CATSREGAGAPYEQYF. CDR3 sequence (DNA): TGTGCCACCAGCAGAGAAGGGGCAGGGGCCCCCTACGAGCAGTACTTC.

The chain uses TRBV29-1 and TRBJ2-7; D not certain. Germline CDR1 SQVTM, CDR2 ANQGSEA. The CDR3 sequence is 13 residues long. Trimming cost V 4 bases and J 7 bases, with 17 bases left between them. CDR3 amino acids: CSVVSPGLREQYF. DNA for the CDR3: TGCAGCGTTGTATCGCCAGGCCTTAGAGAGCAGTACTTC.

The chain has TRBV27 and TRBJ2-1; D not certain. Trimming removed 2 bases at V and 5 bases at J, with 10 bases between. Germline loops: CDR1 MNHEY, CDR2 SMNVEV (reference sequence). This CDR3 is built from 14 residues. CDR3: CASSLLRGDNEQFF. As DNA, the CDR3 is TGTGCCAGCAGTTTACTTCGCGGAGACAATGAGCAGTTCTTC.

This clone was found a few times. This chain connects TRBV7-2 to TRBJ2-7; 14 nucleotides line up with TRBD2. The CDR3 has 15 residues. In germline, CDR1 is SGHTA, CDR2 FQGNSA. Trimming at V came to 5 bases and at J to 7 bases, leaving 7 bases not matched to a gene. CDR3 loop: CASSLGLAGGREQYF. The CDR3 nucleotides are TGTGCCAGCAGCCTAGGACTAGCGGGGGGTCGAGAGCAGTACTTC. The variable domain in full, completed from reference TRBV7-2 and TRBJ2-7, reads GAGVSQSPSNKVTEKGKDVELRCDPISGHTALYWYRQSLGQGLEFLIYFQGNSAPDKSGLPSDRFSAERTGGSVSTLTIQRTQQEDSAVYLCASSLGLAGGREQYFGPGTRLTVT.

The chain couples TRBV7-9 to TRBJ2-1; TRBD2 agrees at 8 bases. V shed 1 base and J 8 bases; nucleotides not matched to a gene: 13. This CDR3 comprises 17 residues. Germline assignment: CDR1 SEHNR and CDR2 FQNEAQ (reference sequence). CDR3 residues: CASSLGLSGAQRHEQFF. CDR3 coding DNA: TGTGCCAGCAGCTTAGGGCTTAGCGGGGCTCAGCGTCATGAGCAGTTCTTC. The full variable domain, rest sourced from reference TRBV7-9 and TRBJ2-1, is DTGVSQNPRHKITKRGQNVTFRCDPISEHNRLYWYRQTLGQGPEFLTYFQNEAQLEKSRLLSDRFSAERPKGSFSTLEIQRTEQGDSAMYLCASSLGLSGAQRHEQFFGPGTRLTVL.

This clone was recorded only once. The chain employs TRBV6-5 and TRBJ1-6, with D possibly matching TRBD1 (6 bases). Trimming shortened V by 4 bases and J by 7 bases, and 17 bases separated the two germline ends. The CDR3 extends over 16 amino acids. Germline CDR1 reads MNHEY; CDR2 reads SVGAGI. CDR3 amino acids: CASSSYGGGQNSPLHF. CDR3 coding DNA: TGTGCCAGCAGTTCCTATGGGGGGGGCCAAAATTCACCCCTCCACTTT.

This chain connects TRBV19 to TRBJ2-3; TRBD1 might be the D (7 bases). The CDR3 loop spans 14 amino acids. The germline V gene encodes CDR1 LNHDA and CDR2 SQIVND (reference sequence). Trimming left V 4 bases short and J 3 bases short, with 11 bases between. CDR3: CASSRQGGTDTQYF. The DNA for the CDR3 is TGTGCCAGTAGTAGACAGGGAGGAACAGATACGCAGTATTTT.

The chain recombines TRBV7-9 with TRBJ2-2; TRBD1 is a possible D gene (5 bases). There are 13 residues in the CDR3. V lost 8 bases, J lost 2 bases, and 9 bases lay in between. Germline CDR1 reads SEHNR; CDR2 reads FQNEAQ (reference sequence). The CDR3 region is CASEGANTGELFF. In DNA form, the CDR3 reads TGTGCCAGCGAAGGGGCTAACACCGGGGAGCTGTTTTTT. Looking up the rest from reference TRBV7-9 and TRBJ2-2 gives the full variable domain: DTGVSQNPRHKITKRGQNVTFRCDPISEHNRLYWYRQTLGQGPEFLTYFQNEAQLEKSRLLSDRFSAERPKGSFSTLEIQRTEQGDSAMYLCASEGANTGELFFGEGSRLTVL.